Reported below is one T cell receptor beta chain. The antigen it recognizes is unknown. It has no much larger one-base neighbor in the sample; base qualities were not kept. The listed sequencing device is Illumina HiSeq 2500. Quantitative 5'-RACE with molecular barcodes was the method used to prepare the TCR beta libraries. On the authors' methods: A new computational method, built on a probabilistic model of VDJ rearrangement, was used to identify disease-linked TCR variants. TCRdb itself trimmed the public reads at Q25 with fastp, ran MiXCR and retained productive beta chains. Every distinct CDR3 protein forms one entry, paired with its most common genes and DNA. The V and J calls and clone size come from TCRdb's table, not from the authors' own analysis. The sample table holds approximately 550,000 distinct CDR3 sequences, of which over 9.5% were seen once. Over 6.5% of the sample lies in the top ten.

These data are taken from a study of CD8 T cells in ankylosing spondylitis (dated by TCRdb to the late 2010s). Regarding the study in general: T cell receptor beta repertoires were profiled in healthy donors and ankylosing spondylitis patients so that disease-linked TCR variants could be found. The whole study cohort included about a hundred healthy donors and roughly 24 ankylosing spondylitis patients. Samples of peripheral blood were taken, and for ankylosing spondylitis patients, synovial fluid was collected as well. The paper as a whole reports these results and caveats: The disease-linked clones were reported to be significantly enriched in matched synovial fluid samples from ankylosing spondylitis patients. Blood from ankylosing spondylitis patients appeared to be characterized by a TCR beta motif made up of 8 or 9 highly homologous amino acid variants. Some motif variants were previously reported in synovial fluid and blood of reactive arthritis patients, suggesting common disease-initiation mechanisms. The disease-linked clones showed a CD8+ phenotype and occurred at relatively low frequencies in peripheral blood.

Trimming leaves V shorter by 3 bases and J shorter by 0 bases, with the junction holding 3 bases beyond the gene matches. CDR3 length: 14 amino acids, cysteine to phenylalanine. Only the CDR3 DNA stays, 42 bases, in frame from base 1. The germline V gene (reference sequence) provides CDR1 DFQATT and CDR2 SNEGSKA. The TCR was taken from a male donor with ankylosing spondylitis. The rearrangement joined TRBV20-1 to TRBJ1-1, with 8 central nucleotides matching TRBD1. The sample comprised blood, either unsorted or a sorted T cell fraction (not recorded which). The bases read TGCAGTGCTAGCAGGGGGCCGGTGAACACTGAAGCTTTCTTT. This encodes CSASRGPVNTEAFF.